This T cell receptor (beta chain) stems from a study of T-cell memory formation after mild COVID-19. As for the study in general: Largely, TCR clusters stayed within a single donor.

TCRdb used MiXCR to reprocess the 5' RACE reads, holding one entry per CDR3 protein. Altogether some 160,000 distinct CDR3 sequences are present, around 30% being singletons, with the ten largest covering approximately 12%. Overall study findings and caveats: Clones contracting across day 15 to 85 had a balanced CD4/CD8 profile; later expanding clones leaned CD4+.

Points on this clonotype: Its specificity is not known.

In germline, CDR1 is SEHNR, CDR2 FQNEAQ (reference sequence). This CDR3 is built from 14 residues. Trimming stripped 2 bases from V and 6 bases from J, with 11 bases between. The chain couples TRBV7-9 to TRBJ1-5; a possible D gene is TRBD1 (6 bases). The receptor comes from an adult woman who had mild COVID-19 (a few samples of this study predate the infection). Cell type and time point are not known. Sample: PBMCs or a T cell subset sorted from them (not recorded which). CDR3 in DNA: TGTGCCAGCAGCTTACCCAGGGGCCCTCAGCCCCAGCATTTT. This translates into CASSLPRGPQPQHF.